This TCR beta chain was identified in a study of T cells in women clearing cervical HPV infection. Turning to the study itself: Case blood drawn at lesion detection; control blood after infection cleared.

The CDR3 covers 15 residues. Germline V gene data show CDR1 as LNHDA and CDR2 as SQIVND (reference sequence). The V end was cut by 6 bases, the J end by 1 base, with 15 bases between. Genomic DNA, averaging approximately 1,200 ng per sample, yielded TCR beta CDR3 via immunoSEQ. TCRdb's table, derived via immunoSEQ multiplex PCR, lists solely in-frame clones and lacks some. This sample's table has 25,000 to 35,000 clones. Details on this clone: What it recognizes is unknown. From the germline J gene comes the end of the CDR3, since the read stops 3 residues before it.

General study findings and limits: TRBV6-7 relative abundance averaged roughly 0.099% in cases and about 0.15% in controls. A classifier using richness and V gene abundances reached an AUC of over 0.75.

The receptor's source is a woman aged 18-70 years with a cervical HPV16 infection that either progressed to CIN3+ or cleared (not recorded which). Sequencing used blood buffy coat. The rearrangement links TRBV19 to TRBJ2-5; possibly TRBD2 for D (6 bases). This CDR3 is CASRSGGDLQETQYF. CDR3 DNA (partial): TGTGCCAGTAGGTCTGGCGGGGACCTCCAAGAGACC.